This T cell receptor (beta chain) was captured by sequencing in a study of identical twins. The CDR3 is made up of 15 amino acids. V gave up 4 bases and J gave up 0 bases; unmatched junction bases: 6. Per the germline V gene, CDR1 is MNHEY and CDR2 is SVGEGT. Study-level points and caveats: Low generation probability was overrepresented in out-of-frame alpha sequences shared by twins. Cross-sectional statistics, not tracking of the same donors, supported the conclusions.

This clonotype was seen more than once but under ten times. The antigen is unknown. Template switching added a universal primer site, and cDNA bore unique molecular identifiers. Using its own MiXCR run on the 5' RACE reads, TCRdb lists one record per CDR3 protein. Among 1.5 million or so distinct CDR3 sequences listed, under 35% were seen once. Material for sequencing was cord blood. The chain employs TRBV6-2 or TRBV6-3 and TRBJ2-7, with 7 bases fitting TRBD2. This TCR came from a newborn girl in good health. The CDR3 spells CASSFHGRISYEQYF. The CDR3 nucleotides read TGTGCCAGCAGTTTCCACGGGAGGATCTCCTACGAGCAGTACTTC.